The next 24 T cell receptor beta chains were all read from a single sample in a study of regulatory T cells in long-lasting Graves disease. Construction of the TCR beta libraries employed iRepertoire HTBI primers in conjunction with Arm-PCR of CDR3 regions. MiXCR, applied by TCRdb to the multiplex PCR reads, yields one record per CDR3 protein. The sample gives under 250,000 distinct CDR3 sequences, roughly 19% of which show up once; approximately 12% is in the top ten. Sample time point: newly diagnosed GD, antithyroid drugs for less than 3 months. Following extraction of RNA from PBMCs, that RNA was used to make the TCR library. These same data were also listed under a study on T cells in Graves' hyperthyroidism and ophthalmopathy.

This material consisted of peripheral blood mononuclear cells (PBMCs), taken at new diagnosis, from a patient treated with antithyroid drugs. The source of these receptors is a woman in her twenties or thirties with Graves disease.

There are many counts of this clonotype. The rearrangement uses TRBV6-1 and TRBJ1-2; TRBD1 agrees at 7 bases. This CDR3 comprises 14 residues. V trimming: 3 bases; J trimming: 8 bases; junction bases outside the gene matches: 9. Germline V gene lookup returns CDR1 MNHNS and CDR2 SASEGT. The CDR3 spells CASSETGFEGGYTF. CDR3 DNA sequence: TGTGCCAGCAGTGAGACAGGGTTCGAGGGCGGCTACACCTTC.

Comment on this clonotype: Just one base apart from a much larger clone, this may be a read error. The V call is TRBV7-2, the J call TRBJ2-1; D perhaps matches TRBD2 (5 bases). The CDR3 runs 15 residues. CDR1 and CDR2 (germline): SGHTA, FQGNSA. This CDR3 reads CAGSPSTLASNEQFF. Here the CDR3 DNA reads TGTGCCGGCAGCCCCAGTACTCTAGCCTCCAATGAGCAGTTCTTC.

This clonotype was counted many times. The chain links TRBV4-1 to TRBJ1-1, with D perhaps TRBD1 (5 bases). From germline, CDR1 is MGHRA and CDR2 YSYEKL. The CDR3 consists of 15 residues. V lost 0 bases to trimming and J lost 3 bases, with 11 bases between them. CDR3: CASSQEWGTYTEAFF. In DNA form, the CDR3 reads TGCGCCAGCAGCCAAGAGTGGGGCACCTACACTGAAGCTTTCTTT.

This clonotype was seen repeatedly, ten times or more. V and J are TRBV11-3 and TRBJ2-1; 11 nucleotides line up with TRBD1. Germline V CDR1 and CDR2: SGHNT, YENEEA. The CDR3 consists of 16 residues. V lost 5 bases, J lost 5 bases, and 8 bases stayed unmatched. In nucleotides, the CDR3 is TGTGCCAGCAGCGGCCGGACAGGGGGCGAGGACAATGAGCAGTTCTTC. It specifies CASSGRTGGEDNEQFF.

Many counts were recorded for this clonotype. This rearrangement joins TRBV20-1 to TRBJ2-3, with 14 bases aligning to TRBD2. V lost 4 bases and J lost 3; bases outside the gene matches: 12. The CDR3 loop spans 18 amino acids. Germline CDR1 DFQATT, CDR2 SNEGSKA (reference sequence). The CDR3 is CSAKTSGGATYYTDTQYF. For the CDR3, the DNA is TGCAGTGCTAAGACTAGCGGGGGGGCCACTTATTATACAGATACGCAGTATTTT.

The table lists this clonotype with many counts. The chain links TRBV28 to TRBJ2-3; D is possibly TRBD1 (6 bases). The germline CDR1 and CDR2 sequences are MDHEN and SYDVKM. The germline V and J ends were trimmed by 5 bases and 1 base, with 13 bases remaining between them. This CDR3 is built from 15 residues. DNA of the CDR3: TGTGCCAGCAGTCGCTCAGGGGTGGGCACAGATACGCAGTATTTT. Protein sequence: CASSRSGVGTDTQYF.

This chain connects TRBV28 to TRBJ1-5, with 11 bases that match TRBD1. Germline values: CDR1 MDHEN, CDR2 SYDVKM. The J segment lost 7 bases and the V segment lost 5 bases, leaving 4 bases of the junction unmatched. The CDR3 sequence is 14 residues long. CDR3 in amino acids: CASSRGQGGQPQHF. CDR3 sequence (DNA): TGTGCCAGCAGTCGGGGACAGGGGGGCCAGCCCCAGCATTTT. Complete variable domain (other parts from reference TRBV28 and TRBJ1-5): DVKVTQSSRYLVKRTGEKVFLECVQDMDHENMFWYRQDPGLGLRLIYFSYDVKMKEKGDIPEGYSVSREKKERFSLILESASTNQTSMYLCASSRGQGGQPQHFGDGTRLSIL.

The sample holds many counts of this clonotype. This chain links TRBV12-3 or TRBV12-4 with TRBJ2-7, with 10 positions matching TRBD2. The CDR3 has 14 residues. The V segment lost 3 bases and the J segment 4 bases; nucleotides outside the gene matches: 3. This CDR3 reads CASSFSGGFYEQYF. The CDR3 coding sequence is TGTGCCAGCAGTTTTAGCGGGGGGTTTTACGAGCAGTACTTC.

Comment on this clonotype: This may arise from a read error, as a much more abundant clone is one base away. No conserved phenylalanine or tryptophan is present at the end of the CDR3, so a read error is the likely explanation. This chain uses TRBV18 with TRBJ1-4; 8 nucleotides match TRBD1. Germline CDR1 is KGHSH and CDR2 is LQKENI. The CDR3 has 15 amino acids. Trimming at V came to 5 bases and at J to 9 bases, leaving 11 bases not matched to a gene. The DNA for the CDR3 is TGTGCCAGCTCAGGAACCGGGACAGGTTTTCAAAAACTGTTTTGT. Encoded protein: CASSGTGTGFQKLFC.

This clonotype has ten or more counts. The V and J genes are TRBV5-1 and TRBJ2-7, with a weak D call TRBD1 (5 bases). V was pared by 4 bases and J by 6 bases, with 14 bases between. The CDR3 extends over 13 amino acids. Germline V gene lookup returns CDR1 SGHRS and CDR2 YFSETQ. In DNA, the CDR3 is TGCGCCAGCAGCGTGACAGTTACCGGCGAGCAGTACTTC. Protein: CASSVTVTGEQYF.

In this sample, this clonotype turned up many times. This rearrangement joins TRBV29-1 to TRBJ2-6, with TRBD1 matching 9 bases. The germline V gene has CDR1 SQVTM and CDR2 ANQGSEA. V was clipped by 7 bases and J by 1 base; unmatched bases: 8. This CDR3 comprises 16 residues. The DNA for the CDR3 is TGCAGCGCCCAGGACAGGGGCTGGTCTGGGGCCAACGTCCTGACTTTC. Amino acids: CSAQDRGWSGANVLTF.

The sample holds many counts of this clonotype. The chain joins TRBV20-1 to TRBJ1-5; 7 bases line up with TRBD1. V lost 6 bases, J lost 5 bases, and 7 bases stayed unmatched. The germline V gene encodes CDR1 DFQATT and CDR2 SNEGSKA (reference sequence). CDR3 length: 13 residues. The CDR3 bases are TGCAGTGCAGGCAGGGGGAACGATCAGCCCCAGCATTTT. This translates into CSAGRGNDQPQHF.

This clonotype was seen ten or more times. The gene calls are TRBV11-3 and TRBJ1-2; D ambiguous. V dropped 5 bases and J dropped 6 bases, with 16 bases sitting between them. Germline CDR1 SGHNT, CDR2 YENEEA. The CDR3 is 14 residues long. The CDR3 sequence: CASSPGGRPHGYTF. DNA of the CDR3: TGTGCCAGCAGCCCGGGTGGCAGACCCCATGGCTACACCTTC.

This clonotype appeared many times. This chain links TRBV5-1 with TRBJ2-2, with D possibly being TRBD1 (5 bases). Trimming removed 0 bases from V and 5 bases from J, with 8 bases in between. Germline loops: CDR1 SGHRS, CDR2 YFSETQ. CDR3 length equals 14 residues. In DNA form, the CDR3 reads TGCGCCAGCAGCTTGGCGGCAGGGACCGGGGAGCTGTTTTTT. It specifies CASSLAAGTGELFF.

This clonotype was detected only once. The V call is TRBV11-3, the J call TRBJ2-7; tentatively, D is TRBD1 or TRBD2 (5 bases each). V was cut by 8 bases and J by 7 bases, with 18 bases left in between. This CDR3 has 13 residues. Germline assignment: CDR1 SGHNT and CDR2 YENEEA. This chain's CDR3 is CASSPEGPGEQYF. The CDR3 DNA reads as TGTGCCAGCTCCCCCGAGGGACCGGGGGAGCAGTACTTC.

This chain uses TRBV5-1 with TRBJ2-7, with 8 bases aligning to TRBD2. The CDR3 loop spans 14 amino acids. From germline, CDR1 is SGHRS and CDR2 YFSETQ. V lost 4 bases and J lost 3; bases outside the gene matches: 6. CDR3 protein: CASSGLARGYEQYF. The CDR3 DNA reads TGCGCCAGCAGCGGACTAGCTAGGGGCTACGAGCAGTACTTC.

Many counts were recorded for this clonotype. The J gene is TRBJ2-3, the V gene TRBV18, with TRBD1 as a possible D gene (5 bases). Germline V gene data show CDR1 as KGHSH and CDR2 as LQKENI. The CDR3 totals 16 residues. V lost 1 base and J 5 bases, leaving 16 bases between the germline ends. For the CDR3, the DNA is TGTGCCAGCTCACCACAGGGGAATTATGAATTAGATACGCAGTATTTT. It specifies CASSPQGNYELDTQYF. Complete variable domain (other parts from reference TRBV18 and TRBJ2-3): NAGVMQNPRHLVRRRGQEARLRCSPMKGHSHVYWYRQLPEEGLKFMVYLQKENIIDESGMPKERFSAEFPKEGPSILRIQQVVRGDSAAYFCASSPQGNYELDTQYFGPGTRLTVL.

Ten or more counts support this clonotype. V gene TRBV30 combines with J gene TRBJ1-2; perhaps TRBD1 as D (6 bases). The germline V gene encodes CDR1 GTSNPN and CDR2 SVGIG (reference sequence). Trimming took 1 base from V and 4 from J, leaving 13 bases between them. The CDR3 has 14 amino acids. CDR3 DNA sequence: TGTGCCTGGAGTGAACACAGGGCCAGCTATGGCTACACCTTC. Its protein product is CAWSEHRASYGYTF.

This clonotype has ten or more counts. The chain is built from TRBV28 and TRBJ1-1; 7 nucleotides line up with TRBD1. The CDR3 consists of 14 residues. In germline, CDR1 is MDHEN, CDR2 SYDVKM. Germline trimming cut 6 bases from V and 0 bases from J; bases unmatched to any gene: 4. The CDR3 DNA sequence: TGTGCCAGCAGGATACAGGGGTTGAACACTGAAGCTTTCTTT. It yields the protein CASRIQGLNTEAFF.

This clonotype was picked up many times. The chain combines TRBV2 with TRBJ2-5; D is perhaps TRBD1 (5 bases). Germline V gives CDR1 SNHLY, CDR2 FYNNEI. The length of the CDR3 is 15 residues. Trimming left V 3 bases short and J 5 bases short, with 16 bases between. CDR3 region: CASSEGLPKDETQYF. CDR3 nucleotide sequence: TGTGCCAGCAGTGAGGGGCTCCCCAAGGACGAGACCCAGTACTTC.

As concerns this clonotype: This sequence is one base from a far larger clone and is likely a read error. The chain uses TRBV5-1 and TRBJ2-7; D not resolved. The J call may be wrong; the DNA end is better matched by TRBJ2-3. CDR1 and CDR2 from the germline V gene are SGHRS and YFSETQ. The length of the CDR3 is 13 residues. CDR3 amino acids: CASSIYRTNTQYF. DNA of the CDR3: TGCGCCAGCAGCATTTACCGCACAAATACGCAGTATTTT.

This clonotype was found many times. The chain combines TRBV10-3 with TRBJ2-7, with D unresolved. The CDR3 covers 13 residues. CDR1 is ENHRY and CDR2 is SYGVKD in the germline V gene. V was shortened by 5 bases and J by 2 bases, with 10 bases between the two germline ends. The CDR3 coding sequence is TGTGCCATCAGTCAGGCGGCTCCCTACGAGCAGTACTTC. Residues: CAISQAAPYEQYF.

This clonotype has at least ten counts. The chain joins TRBV12-5 to TRBJ1-2; a weak D match, TRBD1 (5 bases). V was cut by 0 bases and J by 6 bases, with 23 bases left in between. The length of the CDR3 is 18 residues. Germline CDR1 reads LGHNT; CDR2 reads FRNRAP. The CDR3 DNA sequence: TGTGCTAGTGGTTTGGTACCCTATCAGGGTTTGGCTCTTAATGGCTACACCTTC. Its translation is CASGLVPYQGLALNGYTF.

This clonotype was found many times. V gene TRBV29-1 combines with J gene TRBJ1-1, with D uncertain. The CDR3 consists of 13 residues. Trimming removed 4 bases from V and 1 base from J, with 10 bases in between. Per germline, CDR1 SQVTM and CDR2 ANQGSEA. CDR3 loop: CSVVRATNTEAFF. The CDR3 nucleotides read TGCAGCGTTGTAAGAGCGACGAACACTGAAGCTTTCTTT.